A selection of T cell receptor beta chains follows, all from one sample in a study of CD8 T cells in ankylosing spondylitis. TCRdb reprocessed the 5' RACE reads via MiXCR and lists one record per CDR3 protein. The sample contains 200,000 to 250,000 distinct CDR3 sequences, approximately 12% of which appear only once. Sequencing input: blood, either unsorted or a sorted T cell fraction (not recorded which). These receptors were taken from a male donor with ankylosing spondylitis or in good health (not recorded which). Both conserved end residues are part of each CDR3. The order of the fields is D gene, J gene, V gene, clone size, CDR3 protein, CDR3 DNA. D genes are given only for firm matches. Clone size is given for some rows only: seen once, a few or many times, or a class if the clone is expanded.

>NA|TRBJ1-2|TRBV6-1|many
CASRRVGTWNYGYTF
TGTGCCAGCAGACGGGTAGGGACGTGGAATTATGGCTACACCTTC
>TRBD1|TRBJ1-2|TRBV25-1|many
CASSGGTGDGYTF
TGTGCCAGCAGTGGAGGGACAGGGGATGGCTACACCTTC
>NA|TRBJ2-7|TRBV2|few
CASSEAENGGSYEQYF
TGTGCCAGCAGTGAAGCCGAAAATGGGGGGTCCTACGAGCAGTACTTC
>NA|TRBJ1-5|TRBV7-8|many
CASSFTEQQPQHF
TGTGCCAGCAGCTTTACAGAGCAACAGCCCCAGCATTTT
>NA|TRBJ1-4|TRBV7-9|NA
CASSPSIATNEKLFF
TGTGCCAGCAGCCCATCAATTGCAACTAATGAAAAACTGTTTTTT
>TRBD2|TRBJ2-3|TRBV5-1|few
CASSAPPSSGYRTDTQYF
TGCGCCAGCAGCGCCCCCCCCTCTAGCGGCTACCGCACAGATACGCAGTATTTT
>NA|TRBJ2-3|TRBV7-6|few
CASSLHSDTQYF
TGTGCCAGCAGCTTACATTCAGATACGCAGTATTTT
>NA|TRBJ2-3|TRBV4-2|many
CASSPGLDLSTDTQYF
TGTGCCAGCAGCCCCGGTCTAGACCTTAGCACAGATACGCAGTATTTT
>TRBD2|TRBJ2-1|TRBV5-1|many
CASSLASGGLYNEQFF
TGCGCCAGCAGCTTGGCTAGCGGGGGGCTATACAATGAGCAGTTCTTC
>NA|TRBJ2-7|TRBV7-7|NA
CASSLGRTYPEQYF
TGTGCCAGCAGCTTAGGTCGGACCTACCCTGAGCAGTACTTC
>TRBD1|TRBJ2-1|TRBV9|many
CASSVAGGAEQFF
TGTGCCAGCAGCGTAGCAGGGGGCGCAGAGCAGTTCTTC
>TRBD1|TRBJ1-1|TRBV3-1|NA
CASSQVGTEKAFF
TGTGCCAGCAGCCAAGTGGGGACAGAGAAAGCTTTCTTT
>NA|TRBJ2-3|TRBV5-1|NA
CASSLEGQAPDTQYF
TGCGCCAGCAGCTTGGAGGGTCAAGCCCCAGATACGCAGTATTTT
>TRBD1|TRBJ1-1|TRBV5-1|many
CASSTGGNTEAFF
TGCGCCAGCAGTACAGGGGGGAATACTGAAGCTTTCTTT
>NA|TRBJ1-1|TRBV7-3|NA
CASSFAGTDEAFF
TGTGCCAGCAGTTTCGCCGGGACGGATGAAGCTTTCTTT
>TRBD2|TRBJ2-2|TRBV6-5|many
CASSYSSRGGLNTGELFF
TGTGCCAGCAGTTACTCCTCGCGGGGGGGCTTAAACACCGGGGAGCTGTTTTTT
>NA|TRBJ2-1|TRBV7-2|many
CASSLLGSPLNEQFF
TGTGCCAGCAGCTTATTGGGGTCCCCCCTCAATGAGCAGTTCTTC
>NA|TRBJ2-1|TRBV6-1|many
CASRLSGDSYNEQFF
TGTGCCAGCAGGCTATCGGGGGACTCCTACAATGAGCAGTTCTTC
>NA|TRBJ1-4|TRBV7-2|few
CASSRLNEKLFF
TGTGCCAGCAGCCGCTTAAATGAAAAACTGTTTTTT
>NA|TRBJ2-2|TRBV7-8|many
CASSLVGFTGELFF
TGTGCCAGCAGCTTAGTAGGGTTTACCGGGGAGCTGTTTTTT
>TRBD2|TRBJ2-2|TRBV27|NA
CASSPRGGWGELFF
TGTGCCAGCAGTCCGAGGGGAGGGTGGGGGGAGCTGTTTTTT
>NA|TRBJ2-1|TRBV12-5|NA
CASGWGGLEQFF
TGTGCTAGTGGTTGGGGGGGGCTGGAGCAGTTCTTC
>NA|TRBJ1-1|TRBV5-1|many
CASSLPSGRTEAFF
TGCGCCAGCAGCTTGCCTTCCGGGCGCACTGAAGCTTTCTTT
>TRBD2|TRBJ2-7|TRBV5-1|many
CASSLFSSGGEQYF
TGCGCCAGCAGCTTGTTTTCGTCGGGAGGCGAGCAGTACTTC
>TRBD1|TRBJ1-2|TRBV5-1|NA
CASSADRVEGYTF
TGCGCCAGCAGCGCCGACAGGGTGGAGGGCTACACCTTC
>NA|TRBJ1-5|TRBV29-1|many
CSVRQGRNQPQHF
TGCAGCGTCCGGCAGGGACGAAATCAGCCCCAGCATTTT
>TRBD1|TRBJ1-1|TRBV5-1|many
CASSSIQGGVTEAFF
TGCGCCAGCAGCAGTATACAGGGGGGAGTCACTGAAGCTTTCTTT
>NA|TRBJ1-1|TRBV10-3|many
CAISDSLNTEAFF
TGTGCCATCAGCGACAGTCTGAACACTGAAGCTTTCTTT
>NA|TRBJ2-1|TRBV12-3/TRBV12-4|many
CASSLEYISYNEQFF
TGTGCCAGCAGTTTAGAGTATATTTCCTACAATGAGCAGTTCTTC
>NA|TRBJ2-3|TRBV5-1|many
CASSSSRGAGTDTQYF
TGCGCCAGCAGCTCATCCCGGGGGGCCGGCACAGATACGCAGTATTTT
>TRBD2|TRBJ2-7|TRBV29-1|many
CSVAGTSGVSTTYEQYF
TGCAGCGTCGCTGGGACTAGCGGGGTTTCGACGACCTACGAGCAGTACTTC
>NA|TRBJ2-2|TRBV4-1|NA
CASSQSPGLGNTGELFF
TGCGCCAGCAGCCAATCTCCCGGTCTAGGGAACACCGGGGAGCTGTTTTTT
>TRBD2|TRBJ2-3|TRBV20-1|many
CSARGIPGTSGTPDTQYF
TGCAGTGCTAGAGGGATTCCCGGGACTAGCGGGACTCCAGATACGCAGTATTTT